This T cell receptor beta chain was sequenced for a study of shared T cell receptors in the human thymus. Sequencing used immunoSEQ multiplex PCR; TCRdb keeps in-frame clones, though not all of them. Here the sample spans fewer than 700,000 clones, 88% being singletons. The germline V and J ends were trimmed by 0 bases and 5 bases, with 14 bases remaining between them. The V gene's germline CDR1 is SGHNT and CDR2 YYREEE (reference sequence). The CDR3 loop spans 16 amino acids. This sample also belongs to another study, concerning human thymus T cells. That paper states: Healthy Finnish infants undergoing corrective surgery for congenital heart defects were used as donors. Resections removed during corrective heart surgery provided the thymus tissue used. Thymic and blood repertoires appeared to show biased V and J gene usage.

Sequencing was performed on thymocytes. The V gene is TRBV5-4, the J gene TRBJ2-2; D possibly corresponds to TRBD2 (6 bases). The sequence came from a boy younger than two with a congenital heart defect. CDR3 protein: CASSLAPGLRTGELFF. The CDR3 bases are TGTGCCAGCAGCTTGGCGCCGGGACTGCGGACCGGGGAGCTGTTTTTT.